This paragraph covers one T cell receptor (beta chain) sequence. This entry is derived from a study of control samples from healthy donors and cancer patients. The CDR3 runs 15 residues. Germline CDR1 reads SGHRS; CDR2 reads YFSETQ. Between the trimmed V and J ends, which lost 0 bases and 5 bases, there was a span of 11 bases. Generated by immunoSEQ multiplex PCR, the TCRdb table keeps only in-frame clones and is missing some. The profile shows around 42,000 clones, around 94% of them singletons. V and J are TRBV5-1 and TRBJ2-2; D unresolved. The sequence derives from a man aged 55 to 70 in good health. The sample taken for sequencing was blood. CDR3 bases: TGCGCCAGCAGCTTGGTTAGGAAACATACCGGGGAGCTGTTTTTT. As protein: CASSLVRKHTGELFF.